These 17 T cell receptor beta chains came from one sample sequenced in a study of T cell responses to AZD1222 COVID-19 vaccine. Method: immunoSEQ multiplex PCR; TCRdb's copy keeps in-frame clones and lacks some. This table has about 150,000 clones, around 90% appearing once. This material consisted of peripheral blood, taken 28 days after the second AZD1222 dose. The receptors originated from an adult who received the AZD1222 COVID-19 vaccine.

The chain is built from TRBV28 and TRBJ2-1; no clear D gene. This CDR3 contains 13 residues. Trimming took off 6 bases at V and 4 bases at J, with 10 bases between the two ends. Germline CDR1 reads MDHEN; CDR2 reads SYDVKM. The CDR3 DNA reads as TGTGCCAGCAGCCCCCGAAGATACAATGAGCAGTTCTTC. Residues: CASSPRRYNEQFF.

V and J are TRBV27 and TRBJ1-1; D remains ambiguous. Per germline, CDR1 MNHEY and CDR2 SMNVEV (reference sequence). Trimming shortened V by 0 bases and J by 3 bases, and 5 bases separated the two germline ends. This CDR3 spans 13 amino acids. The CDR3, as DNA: TGTGCCAGCAGTTTATCGTTTGACACTGAAGCTTTCTTT. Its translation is CASSLSFDTEAFF.

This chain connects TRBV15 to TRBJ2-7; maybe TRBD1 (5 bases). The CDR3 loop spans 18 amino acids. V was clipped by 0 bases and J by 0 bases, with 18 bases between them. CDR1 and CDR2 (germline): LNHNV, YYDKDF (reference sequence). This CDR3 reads CATSRDLRASWGSYEQYF. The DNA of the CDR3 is TGTGCCACCAGCAGAGATCTCAGGGCCTCGTGGGGCTCCTACGAGCAGTACTTC.

The CDR3 spells CASSSTGLGYTEAFF. Written as DNA, the CDR3 is TGTGCCAGCAGTTCCACAGGGCTAGGGTACACTGAAGCTTTCTTT. This rearrangement joins TRBV6-5 to TRBJ1-1; D is possibly TRBD1 (6 bases). The V end was cut by 4 bases, the J end by 3 bases, with 15 bases between. The CDR3 contains 15 residues. Germline V CDR1 and CDR2: MNHEY, SVGAGI.

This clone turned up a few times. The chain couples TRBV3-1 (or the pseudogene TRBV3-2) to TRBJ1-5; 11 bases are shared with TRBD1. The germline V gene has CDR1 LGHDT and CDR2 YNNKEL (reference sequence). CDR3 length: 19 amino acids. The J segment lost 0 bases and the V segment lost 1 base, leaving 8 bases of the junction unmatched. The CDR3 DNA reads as TGTGCCAGCAGCCAAGGAACGGACAGGGGGCAGGATAGCAATCAGCCCCAGCATTTT. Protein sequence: CASSQGTDRGQDSNQPQHF.

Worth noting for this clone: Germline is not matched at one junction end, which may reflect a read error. In DNA form, the CDR3 reads TGTGCCACCTCAGTGAGCAATGAGCAGTTCTTC. Residues: CATSVSNEQFF. This rearrangement joins TRBV18 to TRBJ2-1; D is unclear. The CDR3 loop spans 11 amino acids. Germline V lookup: CDR1 KGHSH, CDR2 LQKENI.

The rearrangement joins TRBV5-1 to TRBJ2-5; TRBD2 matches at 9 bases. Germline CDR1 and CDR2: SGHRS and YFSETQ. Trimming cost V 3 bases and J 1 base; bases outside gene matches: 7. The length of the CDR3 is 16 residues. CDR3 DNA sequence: TGCGCCAGCAGCTCTACTAGCGGGCGAACCCAAGAGACCCAGTACTTC. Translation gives CASSSTSGRTQETQYF.

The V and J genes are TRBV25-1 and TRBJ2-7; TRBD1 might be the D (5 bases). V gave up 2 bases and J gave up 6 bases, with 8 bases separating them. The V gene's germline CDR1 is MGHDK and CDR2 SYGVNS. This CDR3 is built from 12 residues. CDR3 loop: CASSEPGFEQYF. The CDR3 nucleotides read TGTGCCAGCAGTGAACCAGGGTTCGAGCAGTACTTC.

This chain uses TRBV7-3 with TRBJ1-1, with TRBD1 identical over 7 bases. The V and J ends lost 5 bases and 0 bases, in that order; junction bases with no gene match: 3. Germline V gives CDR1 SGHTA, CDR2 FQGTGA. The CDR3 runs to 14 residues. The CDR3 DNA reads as TGTGCCAGCAGCCCGACAGGGATGAACACTGAAGCTTTCTTT. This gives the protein CASSPTGMNTEAFF.

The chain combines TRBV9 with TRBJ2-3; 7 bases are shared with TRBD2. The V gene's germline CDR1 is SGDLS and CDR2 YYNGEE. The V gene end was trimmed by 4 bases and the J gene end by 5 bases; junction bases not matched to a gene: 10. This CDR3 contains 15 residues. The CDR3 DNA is TGTGCCAGCAGCCTCGGGGGGTTTTTCGGAGATACGCAGTATTTT. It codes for CASSLGGFFGDTQYF.

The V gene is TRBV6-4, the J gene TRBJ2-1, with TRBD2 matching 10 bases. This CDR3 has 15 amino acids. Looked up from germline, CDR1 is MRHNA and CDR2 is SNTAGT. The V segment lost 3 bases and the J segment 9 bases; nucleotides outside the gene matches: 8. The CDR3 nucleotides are TGTGCCAGCAGTGAGGGAACTAGCGGGGACTCTGAGCAGTTCTTC. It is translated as CASSEGTSGDSEQFF.

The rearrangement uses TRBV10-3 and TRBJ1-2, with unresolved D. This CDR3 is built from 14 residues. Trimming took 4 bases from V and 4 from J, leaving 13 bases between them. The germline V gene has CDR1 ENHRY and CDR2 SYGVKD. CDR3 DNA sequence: TGTGCCATCAGTGCTCCTGGGGTGGGCTATGGCTACACCTTC. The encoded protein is CAISAPGVGYGYTF.

CDR3 residues: CAWRAGLRPGELFF. In DNA, the CDR3 is TGTGCCTGGAGGGCGGGCCTAAGGCCCGGGGAGCTGTTTTTT. This chain links TRBV30 with TRBJ2-2; D is perhaps TRBD2 (5 bases). Germline V gene lookup returns CDR1 GTSNPN and CDR2 SVGIG (reference sequence). The CDR3 has 14 amino acids. Trimming cost V 3 bases and J 6 bases, with 14 bases left between them.

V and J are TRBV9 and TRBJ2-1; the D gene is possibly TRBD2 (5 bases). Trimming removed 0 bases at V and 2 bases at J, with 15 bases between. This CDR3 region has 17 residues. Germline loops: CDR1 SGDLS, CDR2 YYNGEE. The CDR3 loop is CASSVDVGGSTYNEQFF. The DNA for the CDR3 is TGTGCCAGCAGCGTAGACGTAGGCGGGTCTACCTACAATGAGCAGTTCTTC.

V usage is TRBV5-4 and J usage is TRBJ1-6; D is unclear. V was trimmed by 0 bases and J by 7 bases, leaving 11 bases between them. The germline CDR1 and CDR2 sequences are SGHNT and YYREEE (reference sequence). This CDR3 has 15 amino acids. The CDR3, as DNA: TGTGCCAGCAGCTTGGAAGTAGCAACCAATTCACCCCTCCACTTT. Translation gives CASSLEVATNSPLHF.

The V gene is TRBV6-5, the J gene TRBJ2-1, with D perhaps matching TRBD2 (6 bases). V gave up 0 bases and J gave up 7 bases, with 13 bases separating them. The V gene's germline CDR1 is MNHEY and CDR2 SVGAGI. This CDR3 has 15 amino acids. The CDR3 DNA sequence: TGTGCCAGCAGTTACTCGACCGCCCTAGCGAATGAGCAGTTCTTC. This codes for CASSYSTALANEQFF.

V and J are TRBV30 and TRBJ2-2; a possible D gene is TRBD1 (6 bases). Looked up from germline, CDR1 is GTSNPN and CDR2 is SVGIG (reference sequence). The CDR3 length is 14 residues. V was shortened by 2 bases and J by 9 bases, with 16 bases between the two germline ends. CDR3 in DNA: TGTGCCTGGAGTCTCGGGCAGGGGAGCCGGGAGCTGTTTTTT. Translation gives CAWSLGQGSRELFF.